The source of this T cell receptor (beta chain) is a study of blood T cell repertoires in COVID-19. The CDR3 is 14 residues long. Trimming took 4 bases from V and 1 from J; bases not matched to a gene: 5. CDR1 and CDR2 (germline): SGDLS, YYNGEE. Measured with immunoSEQ multiplex PCR; TCRdb has only the in-frame clones, and not every one. Of about 130,000 clones in the sample, about 91% are singletons; the top ten hold 10%. This receptor was taken from a man between 45 and 60 years old with acute or convalescent COVID-19. The rearrangement uses TRBV9 and TRBJ2-7; the match to TRBD1 covers 7 bases. Material: peripheral blood. As DNA, the CDR3 is TGTGCCAGCAGCACCGAGGGGGCGTCCTACGAGCAGTACTTC. Its translation: CASSTEGASYEQYF.